This T cell receptor (beta chain) was sequenced for a study of blood T cell repertoires in COVID-19. Whole-study context: From the United States, Italy and Spain came samples of acute and convalescent COVID-19.

V dropped 1 base and J dropped 6; count of bases not matched to a gene: 2. The germline V gene encodes CDR1 SGHNT and CDR2 YYREEE (reference sequence). The CDR3 spans 15 residues. The method was immunoSEQ multiplex PCR; TCRdb's version includes in-frame clones alone and lacks a portion of them. The table includes tens of thousands of clones, roughly 88% detected once. Sequencing was performed on peripheral blood. This sequence was found in a human donor with active COVID-19. The donor label of this sample is uncertain. The chain has TRBV5-4 and TRBJ2-3, with 13 bases identical to TRBD2. CDR3 DNA sequence: TGTGCCAGCAGCTTGACTAGCGGGGGGGCGGATACGCAGTATTTT. Its translation is CASSLTSGGADTQYF.